What follows are 27 T cell receptor beta chains derived from one specimen sequenced in a study of CD8+ T cells in alopecia areata. Treatment given: oral pan-JAK inhibitor, 5-10 mg twice daily. Following RNA extraction, reverse transcription yielded cDNA that acted as the sequencing template. Some clones are missing from TCRdb's copy, which holds only in-frame ones; the method was immunoSEQ multiplex PCR. The table lists 150,000 to 200,000 clones, about three fifths of them singletons. The material was CD4+ T cells sorted from blood, obtained between weeks 49 and 50, from a patient treated with tofacitinib. The receptors shown here come from a human donor with alopecia areata.

The chain couples TRBV5-4 to TRBJ2-5, with 7 nucleotides matching TRBD1. CDR3 length equals 16 residues. The junction had 13 bases not matched to a gene; V was cut back by 4 bases and J by 4 bases. Germline V gene data show CDR1 as SGHNT and CDR2 as YYREEE (reference sequence). This chain's CDR3 is CASSPRQGLRGETQYF. In DNA form, the CDR3 reads TGTGCCAGCAGCCCACGACAGGGTCTCCGAGGAGAGACCCAGTACTTC.

The rearrangement links TRBV7-4 to TRBJ2-1; TRBD1 is a possible D gene (5 bases). The length of the CDR3 is 15 residues. CDR1 and CDR2 from the germline V gene are SGHVT and SQSDAQ. V shed 8 bases and J shed 5 bases, with 19 bases lying between them. The CDR3 here is CASLWVVDTNNEQFF. Here the CDR3 DNA reads TGTGCCAGCCTTTGGGTGGTGGACACCAACAATGAGCAGTTCTTC.

The chain carries TRBV29-1 and TRBJ2-1, with 9 bases lining up with TRBD2. The CDR3 totals 17 residues. The germline V gene has CDR1 SQVTM and CDR2 ANQGSEA. V lost 5 bases and J lost 4; bases outside the gene matches: 15. The CDR3 DNA reads TGCAGCGTTTTCAGGGGCCAAAGCGGGAGGCAATACAATGAGCAGTTCTTC. Protein product: CSVFRGQSGRQYNEQFF.

The V call is TRBV18, the J call TRBJ2-6; D not resolved. The germline V and J ends were trimmed by 3 bases and 2 bases, with 8 bases remaining between them. The CDR3 spans 15 residues. Per germline, CDR1 KGHSH and CDR2 LQKENI. CDR3 region: CASSPQVPGANVLTF. For the CDR3, the DNA is TGTGCCAGCTCACCCCAGGTCCCTGGGGCCAACGTCCTGACTTTC.

The chain couples TRBV19 to TRBJ1-2, with TRBD1 matching over 8 bases. The V gene end was trimmed by 5 bases and the J gene end by 9 bases; junction bases not matched to a gene: 11. CDR1 is LNHDA and CDR2 is SQIVND in the germline V gene (reference sequence). The CDR3 is made up of 14 amino acids. The CDR3 nucleotides read TGTGCCAGTAGTGCGATGACAGGGGATGGGAGCTACACCTTC. It translates to CASSAMTGDGSYTF.

CDR3 sequence: CASKTLRGANYGYTF. In DNA, the CDR3 is TGTGCCAGCAAAACCCTCCGGGGGGCTAACTATGGCTACACCTTC. This chain joins TRBV11-2 and TRBJ1-2, with TRBD1 as a possible D gene (5 bases). CDR3 length: 15 amino acids. Germline V CDR1 and CDR2: SGHAT, FQNNGV. Trimming pared 7 bases from V and 0 bases from J, leaving 15 bases between.

The rearrangement joins TRBV7-2 to TRBJ2-1; TRBD2 is a possible D gene (6 bases). Germline CDR1 reads SGHTA; CDR2 reads FQGNSA. CDR3 length equals 16 residues. Trimming pared 2 bases from V and 9 bases from J, leaving 20 bases between. CDR3 sequence (DNA): TGTGCCAGCAGCTTAAATTCCCCGGCTTCCGGGGGTGAGCAGTTCTTC. Translating gives CASSLNSPASGGEQFF.

The rearrangement uses TRBV23-1 and TRBJ1-1; D possibly corresponds to TRBD1 (6 bases). TRBV23-1 is flagged as an ORF with uncertain function. The V end lost 6 bases, the J end lost 6 bases, and 20 bases lay between the germline ends. This CDR3 is 15 amino acids long. DNA for the CDR3: TGCGCCAGCAGCCACCCGCCACAGGGCCCCTCTGAAGCTTTCTTT. The encoded protein is CASSHPPQGPSEAFF.

The chain recombines TRBV29-1 with TRBJ1-1; D not resolved. V was pared by 6 bases and J by 1 base, with 15 bases between. Germline V CDR1 and CDR2: SQVTM, ANQGSEA. This CDR3 has 14 residues. This chain's CDR3 is CSVGFRLGNTEAFF. CDR3 DNA: TGCAGCGTGGGTTTTAGGCTAGGGAACACTGAAGCTTTCTTT.

The rearrangement links TRBV4-3 to TRBJ2-2; perhaps TRBD1 as D (6 bases). The CDR3 spans 17 residues. Germline values: CDR1 LGHNA, CDR2 YSLEER. Trimming cost V 4 bases and J 0 bases, with 15 bases left between them. DNA of the CDR3: TGCGCCAGCAGCCGCGCCCGGGACATCGCGAACACCGGGGAGCTGTTTTTT. Protein product: CASSRARDIANTGELFF.

This clone has more than one count but fewer than ten. This chain connects TRBV30 to TRBJ1-2; no reliable D call. V shed 2 bases and J shed 7 bases, with 8 bases lying between them. This CDR3 has 11 residues. Germline V gene sequence: CDR1 GTSNPN, CDR2 SVGIG (reference sequence). The CDR3 DNA follows: TGTGCCTGGAGTCCCCTAGGTGGCTACACCTTC. It yields the protein CAWSPLGGYTF. The full variable domain, rest sourced from reference TRBV30 and TRBJ1-2, is SQTIHQWPATLVQPVGSPLSLECTVEGTSNPNLYWYRQAAGRGLQLLFYSVGIGQISSEVPQNLSASRPQDRQFILSSKKLLLSDSGFYLCAWSPLGGYTFGSGTRLTVV.

The genes are TRBV2 and TRBJ1-5; D is perhaps TRBD1 (5 bases). The germline V gene has CDR1 SNHLY and CDR2 FYNNEI. This CDR3 region has 12 residues. V gave up 3 bases and J gave up 8 bases, with 8 bases separating them. CDR3 nucleotides: TGTGCCAGCAGTGACGTGGGGGAGCCCCAGCATTTT. Its protein is CASSDVGEPQHF.

The V gene is TRBV2, the J gene TRBJ2-5, with D possibly being TRBD1 (6 bases). The CDR3 is 13 residues long. CDR1 SNHLY and CDR2 FYNNEI come from the germline V gene. Trimming took 4 bases from V and 3 from J, leaving 9 bases between them. CDR3 sequence reads: CASSAWTEETQYF. CDR3 DNA: TGTGCCAGCAGTGCTTGGACAGAAGAGACCCAGTACTTC.

Note on this clone: Within the sample, other DNA sequences also encode this same CDR3. The chain is built from TRBV9 and TRBJ2-3; D ambiguous. CDR3 length equals 13 residues. V was trimmed by 2 bases and J by 0 bases, leaving 4 bases between them. The V gene's germline CDR1 is SGDLS and CDR2 YYNGEE. The CDR3 nucleotides read TGTGCCAGCAGCGTTGGGAGCACAGATACGCAGTATTTT. Translated: CASSVGSTDTQYF. Complete variable domain (other parts from reference TRBV9 and TRBJ2-3): DSGVTQTPKHLITATGQRVTLRCSPRSGDLSVYWYQQSLDQGLQFLIQYYNGEERAKGNILERFSAQQFPDLHSELNLSSLELGDSALYFCASSVGSTDTQYFGPGTRLTVL.

This clone was seen only a few times. The sample carries other DNA sequences with the same CDR3. V gene TRBV30 combines with J gene TRBJ1-3; no reliable D call. Per germline, CDR1 GTSNPN and CDR2 SVGIG (reference sequence). Trimming removed 0 bases from V and 1 base from J, with 7 bases in between. This CDR3 has 14 amino acids. CDR3 bases: TGTGCCTGGAGTGTAACTCTATCTGGAAACACCATATATTTT. Its translation: CAWSVTLSGNTIYF.

V and J are TRBV7-2 and TRBJ2-3; 7 bases map to TRBD2. Germline values: CDR1 SGHTA, CDR2 FQGNSA. There are 14 residues in the CDR3. The trim removed 5 bases at V and 7 bases at J, leaving 9 bases unmatched. The chain's CDR3 is CASSPRLAPNTQYF. The DNA of the CDR3 is TGTGCCAGCAGCCCCCGACTAGCCCCAAATACGCAGTATTTT.

J is TRBJ2-3 and V is TRBV19; the D gene is possibly TRBD2 (6 bases). The CDR3 spans 14 residues. Germline loops: CDR1 LNHDA, CDR2 SQIVND (reference sequence). V was cut by 7 bases and J by 4 bases, with 15 bases left in between. The CDR3 region has the DNA TGTGCCAGTAAGGAGGGGAGGCGCGCAGATACGCAGTATTTT. This codes for CASKEGRRADTQYF.

CDR3 loop: CASSLGVPRNQPQHF. In DNA form, the CDR3 reads TGTGCCAGCAGCTTAGGGGTACCTAGGAATCAGCCCCAGCATTTT. V and J are TRBV7-2 and TRBJ1-5; D is uncertain. V lost 1 base, J lost 4 bases, and 11 bases lay in between. Germline V gene sequence: CDR1 SGHTA, CDR2 FQGNSA. The CDR3 contains 15 residues.

The V call is TRBV4-3, the J call TRBJ2-7, with D possibly being TRBD1 or TRBD2 (5 bases each). The CDR3 spans 16 residues. CDR1 LGHNA and CDR2 YSLEER come from the germline V gene. V was clipped by 1 base and J by 1 base, with 14 bases between them. The CDR3 reads CASSQGYSGASYEQYF. CDR3 sequence (DNA): TGCGCCAGCAGCCAAGGGTACTCCGGGGCTTCCTACGAGCAGTACTTC.

The chain employs TRBV30 and TRBJ1-5, with TRBD1 as a possible D gene (5 bases). Germline V gene data show CDR1 as GTSNPN and CDR2 as SVGIG (reference sequence). This CDR3 comprises 13 residues. V was pared by 0 bases and J by 9 bases, with 12 bases between. The CDR3 DNA reads TGTGCCTGGAGTGTAGGGGAACTGGGGCCCCAGCATTTT. Encoded protein: CAWSVGELGPQHF.

V is TRBV7-2 and J is TRBJ2-7; maybe TRBD2 (5 bases). The germline CDR1 and CDR2 sequences are SGHTA and FQGNSA. This CDR3 spans 15 amino acids. Deletions cut 1 base from V and 0 bases from J, with 10 bases between. The CDR3 sequence is CASSLGATSSYEQYF. The DNA for the CDR3 is TGTGCCAGCAGCTTAGGAGCCACTAGCTCCTACGAGCAGTACTTC.

The V gene is TRBV30, the J gene TRBJ1-2; the D gene is possibly TRBD1 (6 bases). The CDR3 is made up of 15 amino acids. Germline V CDR1 and CDR2: GTSNPN, SVGIG (reference sequence). V lost 0 bases, J lost 8 bases, and 19 bases lay in between. The CDR3 DNA reads as TGTGCCTGGAGTGTGACCCTTGGGGGGCTAAGAGGCTACACCTTC. Residues: CAWSVTLGGLRGYTF.

Only a few counts were recorded for this clone. This chain uses TRBV14 with TRBJ2-4; D remains unclear. Germline V gene data show CDR1 as SGHDN and CDR2 as FVKESK. The ends were cut back, 1 base at V and 6 bases at J, with 7 bases in the middle. The CDR3 is made up of 13 amino acids. The DNA of the CDR3 is TGTGCCAGCAGCCAAGGGGCAGGAAACATTCAGTACTTC. Translating it yields CASSQGAGNIQYF.

This chain uses TRBV9 with TRBJ1-6, with D possibly matching TRBD1 (5 bases). The germline V gene encodes CDR1 SGDLS and CDR2 YYNGEE. The CDR3 spans 16 residues. Trimming left V 4 bases short and J 8 bases short, with 19 bases between. CDR3 sequence reads: CASSPTLQGMDSPLHF. The CDR3 DNA is TGTGCCAGCAGCCCCACGCTCCAGGGTATGGATTCACCCCTCCACTTT.

This chain connects TRBV6-1 to TRBJ1-5; perhaps TRBD1 as D (5 bases). The V end lost 0 bases, the J end lost 0 bases, and 6 bases lay between the germline ends. The CDR3 runs to 15 residues. CDR1 and CDR2 from the germline V gene are MNHNS and SASEGT. This CDR3 is CASSEAGGSNQPQHF. The CDR3 DNA follows: TGTGCCAGCAGTGAAGCCGGGGGTAGCAATCAGCCCCAGCATTTT.

The table lists this clone with a few counts. The chain recombines TRBV4-3 with TRBJ1-5; TRBD1 matches at 7 bases. The V and J ends lost 4 bases and 6 bases, in that order; junction bases with no gene match: 9. Germline lookup yields CDR1 LGHNA and CDR2 YSLEER. The CDR3 length is 15 residues. This CDR3 reads CASSRHTGEAQPQHF. In nucleotides, the CDR3 is TGCGCCAGCAGCCGCCACACAGGGGAGGCTCAGCCCCAGCATTTT.

The chain uses TRBV6-5 and TRBJ1-4; 8 bases line up with TRBD1. The trim removed 6 bases at V and 8 bases at J, leaving 8 bases unmatched. This CDR3 region has 14 residues. The germline V gene has CDR1 MNHEY and CDR2 SVGAGI. In DNA, the CDR3 is TGTGCCAGCAGCCAAGACAGGGGTAAAGAAAAACTGTTTTTT. Protein: CASSQDRGKEKLFF.